The subject of this entry is one T cell receptor (beta chain). Its cognate antigen is unknown. This sample is part of a study of CD8+ T cells in alopecia areata. For the study at large: Treatment of the treated patients consisted of oral tofacitinib, 5 to 10 mg twice daily. General study points: TCRs were shared less clearly across patients than in mice, possibly for HLA-related reasons. Affected lesional scalp, above all in alopecia totalis/universalis, was more clonal than normal scalp.

Investigators isolated RNA and reverse transcribed it into cDNA to act as the sequencing template. Using immunoSEQ multiplex PCR, the repertoire was profiled, and TCRdb retains in-frame clones only, with some absent. The repertoire includes around 120,000 clones, around two fifths of them detected once, and approximately 3% sits in the top ten. Collected material from alopecia areata patients comprised lesional scalp punch biopsies and peripheral blood. The sequence was collected from a human donor with alopecia areata. The source material was CD4+ T cells sorted from blood.

CDR3 in amino acids: CASSQGQGPGNQPQHF. In DNA, the CDR3 is TGCGCCAGCAGCCAAGGACAAGGCCCGGGCAATCAGCCCCAGCATTTT. The genes are TRBV4-1 and TRBJ1-5; D not resolved. Germline assignment: CDR1 MGHRA and CDR2 YSYEKL. V was trimmed by 1 base and J by 2 bases, leaving 12 bases between them. The CDR3 consists of 16 residues.